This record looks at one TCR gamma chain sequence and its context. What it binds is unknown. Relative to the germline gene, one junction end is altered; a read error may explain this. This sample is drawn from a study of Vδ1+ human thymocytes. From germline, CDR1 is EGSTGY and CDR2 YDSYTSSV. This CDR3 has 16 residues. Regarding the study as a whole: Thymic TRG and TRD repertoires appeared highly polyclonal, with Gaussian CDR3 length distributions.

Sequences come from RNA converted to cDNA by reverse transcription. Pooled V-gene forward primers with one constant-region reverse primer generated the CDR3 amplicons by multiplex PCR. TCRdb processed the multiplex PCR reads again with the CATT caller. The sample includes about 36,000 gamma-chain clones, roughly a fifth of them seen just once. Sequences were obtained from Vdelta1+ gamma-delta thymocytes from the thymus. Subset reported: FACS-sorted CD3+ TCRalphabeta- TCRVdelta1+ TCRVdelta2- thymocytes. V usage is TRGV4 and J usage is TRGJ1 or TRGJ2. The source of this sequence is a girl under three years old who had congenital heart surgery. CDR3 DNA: TGTGCCACCTGGGATGGGCCAGTGAATTTGTATTGTAAGAAACTCTTT. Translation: CATWDGPVNLYCKKLF.